This T cell receptor beta chain was found in a study of cytotoxic CD8 clonotypes in ibrutinib-treated CLL. Study context: Over 9 relapsed/refractory, more than 14 treatment-naive; around 18 IGHV unmutated.

Regarding the study as a whole: Baseline clonality exceeded age-matched healthy donors and tracked circulating CD8+ T-cell counts. Samples were collected at differing times from sustained-remission and progressing patients.

Clones were sequenced by immunoSEQ multiplex PCR, and TCRdb holds only the in-frame ones, with some missing. The sample has more than 85,000 clones, around 73% seen once. A word on this clone: Its antigen is not identified.

Germline-derived CDR1 and CDR2 are SGHRS and YFSETQ. The ends lost 8 bases at V and 0 bases at J; junction bases unmatched: 9. The CDR3 is made up of 15 amino acids. The rearrangement joins TRBV5-1 to TRBJ1-1; 8 nucleotides match TRBD1. The sequence was obtained from a human donor with chronic lymphocytic leukemia. The sample consisted of PBMCs, taken after 12 months of ibrutinib treatment. The CDR3 spells CASQGQGGLNTEAFF. DNA for the CDR3: TGCGCCAGTCAAGGACAGGGTGGGCTGAACACTGAAGCTTTCTTT.